This T cell receptor beta chain was obtained from a study of cytomegalovirus exposure and HLA in healthy donors. V shed 2 bases and J shed 1 base, with 5 bases lying between them. Per the germline V gene, CDR1 is KGHSH and CDR2 is LQKENI. There are 14 residues in the CDR3. The PCR ran on 60 Vbeta and 13 Jbeta primers. In the authors' workflow: A later analysis counted roughly 74 million unique TCR beta chains, some 11 million shared. Clones were sequenced by immunoSEQ multiplex PCR, and TCRdb holds only the in-frame ones, with some missing. That table supplies the V and J calls and clone size; D and trimming were determined from the DNA. The table includes approximately 200,000 clones, approximately 81% detected once.

The specimen sequenced was PBMCs. This clonotype was sampled from a human donor in good health. V is TRBV18 and J is TRBJ2-2; D call uncertain. The CDR3 here is CASSPNKNTGELFF. The DNA of the CDR3 is TGTGCCAGCTCACCAAACAAGAACACCGGGGAGCTGTTTTTT.